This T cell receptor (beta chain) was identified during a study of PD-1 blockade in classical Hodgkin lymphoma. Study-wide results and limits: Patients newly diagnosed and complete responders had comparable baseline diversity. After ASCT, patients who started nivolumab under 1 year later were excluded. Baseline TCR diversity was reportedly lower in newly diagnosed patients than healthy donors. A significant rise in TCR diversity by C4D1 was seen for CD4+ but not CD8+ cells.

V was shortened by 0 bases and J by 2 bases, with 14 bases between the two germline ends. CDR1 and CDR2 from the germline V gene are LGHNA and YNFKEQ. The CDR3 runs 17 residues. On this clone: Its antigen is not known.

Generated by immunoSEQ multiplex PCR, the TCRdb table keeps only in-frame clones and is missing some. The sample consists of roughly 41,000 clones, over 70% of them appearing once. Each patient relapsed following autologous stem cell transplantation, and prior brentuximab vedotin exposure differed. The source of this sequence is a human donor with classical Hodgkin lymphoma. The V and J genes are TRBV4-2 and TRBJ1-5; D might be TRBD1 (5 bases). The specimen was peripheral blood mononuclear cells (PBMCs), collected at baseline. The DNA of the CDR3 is TGTGCCAGCAGCCAAGATGGTCGGGGGTTTGGCAATCAGCCCCAGCATTTT. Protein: CASSQDGRGFGNQPQHF.